Included here is one TCR beta chain sequence, with context. Clones were sequenced by immunoSEQ multiplex PCR, and TCRdb holds only the in-frame ones, with some missing. This table has under 250,000 clones, 84% appearing once. This specimen comes from a study of blood T cell repertoires in COVID-19. The overall study: Some COVID-19 samples were acute and others convalescent; all came from the United States, Italy and Spain.

In terms of age and location, participants ranged from roughly 18 to 90 years and lived in around 22 US areas. Participants reported their clinical history, and cohort assignment relied on those reports. V lost 3 bases, J lost 5 bases, and 7 bases stayed unmatched. Germline CDR1 is DFQATT and CDR2 is SNEGSKA (reference sequence). The CDR3 length is 14 residues. This TCR came from a man between 60 and 70 years old who had recovered from COVID-19. This chain joins TRBV20-1 and TRBJ2-1; 7 bases map to TRBD2. Sequencing used PBMCs or T cells enriched from blood (not recorded which). For the CDR3, the DNA is TGCAGTGCTAGTCTCGCGGGGAGGGACAATGAGCAGTTCTTC. It encodes CSASLAGRDNEQFF.